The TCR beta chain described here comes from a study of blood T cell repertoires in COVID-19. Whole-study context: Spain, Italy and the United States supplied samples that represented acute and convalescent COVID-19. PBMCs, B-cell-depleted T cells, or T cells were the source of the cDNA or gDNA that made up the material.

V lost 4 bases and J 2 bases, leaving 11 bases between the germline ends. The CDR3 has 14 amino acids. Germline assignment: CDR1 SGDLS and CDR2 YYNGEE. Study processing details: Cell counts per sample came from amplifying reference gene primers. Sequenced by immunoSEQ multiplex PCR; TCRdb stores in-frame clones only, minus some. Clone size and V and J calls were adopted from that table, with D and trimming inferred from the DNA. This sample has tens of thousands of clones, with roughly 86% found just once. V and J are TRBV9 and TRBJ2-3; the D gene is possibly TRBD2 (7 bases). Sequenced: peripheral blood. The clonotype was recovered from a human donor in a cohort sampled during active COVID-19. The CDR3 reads CASSFGGPTDTQYF. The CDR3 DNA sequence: TGTGCCAGCAGCTTCGGGGGGCCCACAGATACGCAGTATTTT.